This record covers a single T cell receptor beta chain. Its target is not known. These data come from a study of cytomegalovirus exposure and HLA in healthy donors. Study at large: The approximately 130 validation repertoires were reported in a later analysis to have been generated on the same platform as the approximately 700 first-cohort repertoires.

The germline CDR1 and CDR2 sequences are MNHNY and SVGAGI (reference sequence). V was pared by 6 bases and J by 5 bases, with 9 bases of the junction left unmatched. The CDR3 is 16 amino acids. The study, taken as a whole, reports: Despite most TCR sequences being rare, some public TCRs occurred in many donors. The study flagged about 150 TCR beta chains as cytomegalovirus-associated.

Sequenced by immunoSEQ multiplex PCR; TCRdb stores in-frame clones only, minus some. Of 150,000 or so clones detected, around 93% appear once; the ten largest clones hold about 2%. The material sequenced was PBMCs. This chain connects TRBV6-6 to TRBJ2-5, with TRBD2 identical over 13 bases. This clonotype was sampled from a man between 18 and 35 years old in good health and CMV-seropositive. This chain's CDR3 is CASSRRTSGSRETQYF. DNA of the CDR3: TGTGCCAGCAGCCGTAGGACTAGCGGGAGCAGGGAGACCCAGTACTTC.